The 15 T cell receptor beta chains in this list originate from one sample, sequenced in a study of long-term antiretroviral therapy in people with HIV. Investigators performed immunoSEQ version v3.0 at survey level. Clones were read by immunoSEQ multiplex PCR, and TCRdb kept only the in-frame ones, dropping some. The repertoire holds about 48,000 clones, approximately 79% seen once, with around 3.1% in the top ten. The sequencing here drew on unsorted PBMCs, taken 0.8 years after starting antiretroviral therapy. The origin of the receptors is a woman under 30 with HIV.

This clone was observed once. V is TRBV4-3 and J is TRBJ2-7, with 8 bases lining up with TRBD2. The CDR3 has 16 amino acids. J lost 3 bases, V lost 0 bases, and 7 bases had no gene match. Looked up from germline, CDR1 is LGHNA and CDR2 is YSLEER. The CDR3 region has the DNA TGCGCCAGCAGCCAAGAAAGAGCGGGAGCGATCTACGAGCAGTACTTC. Residues: CASSQERAGAIYEQYF.

This clone occurred a few times. The V gene is TRBV5-4, the J gene TRBJ2-7; 7 bases match TRBD1. The CDR3 spans 15 residues. In germline, CDR1 is SGHNT, CDR2 YYREEE (reference sequence). J gave up 1 base and V 3 bases, and 7 bases lay outside the gene matches. CDR3 in amino acids: CASSYFGTASYEQYF. CDR3 sequence (DNA): TGTGCCAGCAGCTATTTCGGGACAGCGTCCTACGAGCAGTACTTC.

The rearrangement joins TRBV28 to TRBJ2-5; D gene ambiguous. This CDR3 has 15 amino acids. CDR1 and CDR2 (germline): MDHEN, SYDVKM. V lost 2 bases and J lost 4, with 14 bases in between. The CDR3 loop is CASSLVRLGVETQYF. The CDR3 DNA follows: TGTGCCAGCAGTTTAGTGAGGCTTGGTGTAGAGACCCAGTACTTC. Together with reference TRBV28 and TRBJ2-5, the CDR3 gives the full variable domain: DVKVTQSSRYLVKRTGEKVFLECVQDMDHENMFWYRQDPGLGLRLIYFSYDVKMKEKGDIPEGYSVSREKKERFSLILESASTNQTSMYLCASSLVRLGVETQYFGPGTRLLVL.

V gene TRBV7-3 combines with J gene TRBJ2-1; D not resolved. The germline CDR1 and CDR2 sequences are SGHTA and FQGTGA. V was trimmed by 1 base and J by 0 bases, leaving 10 bases between them. This CDR3 is built from 16 residues. DNA for the CDR3: TGTGCCAGCAGCTTAAACGCGGATAGCTCCTACAATGAGCAGTTCTTC. Protein sequence: CASSLNADSSYNEQFF.

V gene TRBV10-3 combines with J gene TRBJ1-1; 11 positions match TRBD1. The CDR3 runs to 15 residues. The ends lost 5 bases at V and 3 bases at J; junction bases unmatched: 5. The germline V gene encodes CDR1 ENHRY and CDR2 SYGVKD. In DNA, the CDR3 is TGTGCCATCAGTCGTCCGGGACAGGGGGACACTGAAGCTTTCTTT. Its translation is CAISRPGQGDTEAFF.

The rearrangement links TRBV15 to TRBJ1-1; the D gene is possibly TRBD1 (5 bases). In germline, CDR1 is LNHNV, CDR2 YYDKDF (reference sequence). CDR3 length: 14 amino acids. Between the trimmed V and J ends, which lost 2 bases and 5 bases, there was a span of 12 bases. The CDR3 region is CATSRPQGETEAFF. The CDR3 DNA follows: TGTGCCACCAGCAGACCTCAGGGTGAAACTGAAGCTTTCTTT.

V is TRBV10-3 and J is TRBJ1-1; 9 bases line up with TRBD1. Germline V gene data show CDR1 as ENHRY and CDR2 as SYGVKD. The CDR3 is 15 residues long. The V segment lost 6 bases and the J segment 3 bases; nucleotides outside the gene matches: 8. Here the CDR3 reads CAIRDRQGGDTEAFF. The CDR3 DNA reads TGTGCCATCAGGGACAGACAGGGGGGGGACACTGAAGCTTTCTTT.

The chain recombines TRBV11-2 with TRBJ1-1; 8 nucleotides line up with TRBD1. Germline assignment: CDR1 SGHAT and CDR2 FQNNGV. This CDR3 is built from 14 residues. V was pared by 6 bases and J by 1 base, with 4 bases of the junction left unmatched. The CDR3 is CASSWTGKNTEAFF. The CDR3 DNA sequence: TGTGCCAGCAGTTGGACAGGGAAGAACACTGAAGCTTTCTTT.

V usage is TRBV5-1 and J usage is TRBJ1-1; no firm D call. The V gene lost 4 bases and the J gene lost 1 base, with 8 bases spanning the gap. The length of the CDR3 is 13 residues. Germline CDR1 reads SGHRS; CDR2 reads YFSETQ. The CDR3 region has the DNA TGCGCCAGCAGCCCCTTTCGGAACACTGAAGCTTTCTTT. Protein sequence: CASSPFRNTEAFF.

The chain combines TRBV18 with TRBJ1-6, with D possibly matching TRBD1 (6 bases). Deletions cut 6 bases from V and 7 bases from J, with 10 bases between. Germline lookup yields CDR1 KGHSH and CDR2 LQKENI. The CDR3 loop spans 13 amino acids. The CDR3 DNA reads TGTGCCAGCTCCCAGGGGCCCAATTCACCCCTCCACTTT. Amino acid sequence: CASSQGPNSPLHF.

The chain joins TRBV5-6 to TRBJ2-7; TRBD2 matches 8 bases. This CDR3 contains 15 residues. Trimming took 6 bases from V and 5 from J; bases not matched to a gene: 13. Germline CDR1 reads SGHDT; CDR2 reads YYEEEE. The CDR3 bases are TGTGCCAGCACCCCAGAACCGGGACTAGATGACGAGCAGTACTTC. Protein: CASTPEPGLDDEQYF.

The chain employs TRBV6-5 and TRBJ2-5; the match to TRBD1 covers 9 bases. The CDR3 is 15 amino acids. CDR1 is MNHEY and CDR2 is SVGAGI in the germline V gene. J lost 2 bases, V lost 4 bases, and 5 bases had no gene match. CDR3 nucleotides: TGTGCCAGCAGTTCCGGGACAGGGTGGCAAGAGACCCAGTACTTC. Residues: CASSSGTGWQETQYF.

This sequence joins TRBV7-6 and TRBJ2-1, with unresolved D. The CDR3 is 17 residues long. Germline V gene sequence: CDR1 SGHVS, CDR2 FNYEAQ. Between the trimmed V and J ends, which lost 5 bases and 0 bases, there was a span of 17 bases. Here the CDR3 DNA reads TGTGCCAGCAGCCCTAGGATCCGGACGGCCTCCTACAATGAGCAGTTCTTC. Amino acids: CASSPRIRTASYNEQFF.

The CDR3 DNA sequence: TGTGCCAGCAGCCACGGGACTAGCGGGAGGAATGAGCAGTTCTTC. As protein: CASSHGTSGRNEQFF. V is TRBV14 and J is TRBJ2-1; 15 bases are a match to TRBD2. In germline, CDR1 is SGHDN, CDR2 FVKESK. This CDR3 is built from 15 residues. V lost 3 bases and J lost 7; bases outside the gene matches: 1.

In DNA, the CDR3 is TGTGCCAGTCGGTTGCCCGCTGGGGCCAACGTCCTGACTTTC. Amino acids: CASRLPAGANVLTF. The chain employs TRBV7-9 and TRBJ2-6; D ambiguous. The germline V gene encodes CDR1 SEHNR and CDR2 FQNEAQ (reference sequence). The CDR3 loop spans 14 amino acids. V dropped 9 bases and J dropped 2 bases, with 11 bases sitting between them.